Sequencing of this TCR beta chain was carried out in a study of CD8+ T cells in alopecia areata. Study-wide background: Patients in the treated group were given tofacitinib by mouth, 5 to 10 mg twice a day.

Germline values: CDR1 SGDLS, CDR2 YYNGEE. The CDR3 extends over 13 amino acids. With V trimmed by 0 bases and J by 11 bases, 6 bases remained unmatched. General study points: Across lesional scalp, and particularly alopecia totalis/universalis, clonality surpassed that of normal scalp. Scalp data also include sequences from resident alphabeta T cells of normal skin.

With respect to this clone: Its antigen remains unknown.

Extracted from the samples, RNA was reverse transcribed into cDNA to serve as the sequencing template. The protocol was immunoSEQ multiplex PCR, while the TCRdb copy is restricted to in-frame clones and leaves out a portion. Of roughly 130,000 clones in the sample, approximately 58% were seen once. The sample was CD4+ T cells sorted from blood, taken at week 0. This TCR was recovered from a human donor with alopecia areata. The chain employs TRBV9 and TRBJ2-7; 9 bases align to TRBD1. In DNA, the CDR3 is TGTGCCAGCAGCGTAGACTGGACAGGGGTTAAGTACTTC. Translation: CASSVDWTGVKYF. Filled out from reference TRBV9 and TRBJ2-7, the complete variable domain reads DSGVTQTPKHLITATGQRVTLRCSPRSGDLSVYWYQQSLDQGLQFLIQYYNGEERAKGNILERFSAQQFPDLHSELNLSSLELGDSALYFCASSVDWTGVKYFGPGTRLTVT.